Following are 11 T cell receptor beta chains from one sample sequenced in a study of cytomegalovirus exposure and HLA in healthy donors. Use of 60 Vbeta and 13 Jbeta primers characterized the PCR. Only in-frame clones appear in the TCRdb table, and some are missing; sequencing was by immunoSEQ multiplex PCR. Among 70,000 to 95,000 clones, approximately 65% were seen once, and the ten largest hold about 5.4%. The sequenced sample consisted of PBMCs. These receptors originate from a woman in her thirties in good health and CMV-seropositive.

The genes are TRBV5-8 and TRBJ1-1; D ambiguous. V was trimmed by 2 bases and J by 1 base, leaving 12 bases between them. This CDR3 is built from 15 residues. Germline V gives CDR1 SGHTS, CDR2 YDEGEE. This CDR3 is CASSLREGWNTEAFF. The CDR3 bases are TGTGCCAGCAGCTTACGGGAAGGATGGAACACTGAAGCTTTCTTT.

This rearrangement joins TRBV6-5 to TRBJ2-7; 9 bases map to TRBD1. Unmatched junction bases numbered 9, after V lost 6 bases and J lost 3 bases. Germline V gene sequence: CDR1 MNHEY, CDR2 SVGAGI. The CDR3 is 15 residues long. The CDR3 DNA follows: TGTGCCAGCAGGGCCGGGACAGGGAGGTTCTACGAGCAGTACTTC. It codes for CASRAGTGRFYEQYF.

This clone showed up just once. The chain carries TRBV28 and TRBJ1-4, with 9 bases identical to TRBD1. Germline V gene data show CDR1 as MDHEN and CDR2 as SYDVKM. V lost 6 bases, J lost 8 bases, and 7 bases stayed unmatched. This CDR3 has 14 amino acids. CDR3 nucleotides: TGTGCCAGCAGCCCCGGACAGGGGCGAGAAAAACTGTTTTTT. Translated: CASSPGQGREKLFF.

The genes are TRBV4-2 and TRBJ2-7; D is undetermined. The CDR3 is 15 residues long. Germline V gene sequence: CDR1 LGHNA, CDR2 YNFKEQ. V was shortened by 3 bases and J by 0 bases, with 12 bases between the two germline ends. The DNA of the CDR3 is TGTGCCAGCAGCCATATCGGCGGATCCTCCTACGAGCAGTACTTC. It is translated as CASSHIGGSSYEQYF.

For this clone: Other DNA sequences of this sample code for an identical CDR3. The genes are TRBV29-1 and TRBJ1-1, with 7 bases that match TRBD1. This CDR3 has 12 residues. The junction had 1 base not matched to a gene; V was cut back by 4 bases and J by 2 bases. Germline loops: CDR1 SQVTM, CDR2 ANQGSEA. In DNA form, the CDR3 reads TGCAGCGTTGGGGACAGCAACACTGAAGCTTTCTTT. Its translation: CSVGDSNTEAFF.

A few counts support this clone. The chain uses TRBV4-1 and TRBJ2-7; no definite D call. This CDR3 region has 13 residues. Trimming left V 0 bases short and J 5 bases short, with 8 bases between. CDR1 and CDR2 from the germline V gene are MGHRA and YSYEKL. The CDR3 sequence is CASSQDARDEQYF. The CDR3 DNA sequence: TGCGCCAGCAGCCAAGATGCCCGGGACGAGCAGTACTTC.

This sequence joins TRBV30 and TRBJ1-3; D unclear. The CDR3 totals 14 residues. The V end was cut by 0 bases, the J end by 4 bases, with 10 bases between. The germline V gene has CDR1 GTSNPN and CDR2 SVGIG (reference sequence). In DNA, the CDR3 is TGTGCCTGGAGTGTGAGCGGATCCGGAAACACCATATATTTT. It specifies CAWSVSGSGNTIYF.

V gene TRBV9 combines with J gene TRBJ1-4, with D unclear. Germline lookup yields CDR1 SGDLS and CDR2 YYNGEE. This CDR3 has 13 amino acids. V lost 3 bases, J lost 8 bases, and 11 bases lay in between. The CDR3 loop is CASSGEMIEKLFF. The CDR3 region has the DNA TGTGCCAGCAGCGGAGAGATGATAGAAAAACTGTTTTTT.

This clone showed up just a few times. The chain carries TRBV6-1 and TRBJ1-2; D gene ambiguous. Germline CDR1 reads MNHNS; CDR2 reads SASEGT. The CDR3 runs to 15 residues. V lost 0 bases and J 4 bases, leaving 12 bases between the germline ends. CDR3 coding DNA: TGTGCCAGCAGTGAAGCGTTCACAGACCCCTATGGCTACACCTTC. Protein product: CASSEAFTDPYGYTF.

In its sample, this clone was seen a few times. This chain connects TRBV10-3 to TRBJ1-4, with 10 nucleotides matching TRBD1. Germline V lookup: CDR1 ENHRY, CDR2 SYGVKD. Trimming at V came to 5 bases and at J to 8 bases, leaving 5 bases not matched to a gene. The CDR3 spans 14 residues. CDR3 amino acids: CAISSGTGDEKLFF. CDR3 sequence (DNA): TGTGCCATCAGTTCCGGGACAGGGGACGAAAAACTGTTTTTT.

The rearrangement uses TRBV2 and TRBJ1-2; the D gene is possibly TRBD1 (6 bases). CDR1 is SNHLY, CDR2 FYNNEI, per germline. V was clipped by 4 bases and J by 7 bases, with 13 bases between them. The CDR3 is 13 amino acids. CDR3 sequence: CASSVDSVSGYTF. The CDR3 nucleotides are TGTGCCAGCAGTGTGGACAGTGTAAGTGGCTACACCTTC.